In this sample, the clone carrying this T cell receptor (beta chain) turned up many times. Its target is unknown. Researchers prepared the TCRbeta library using unique molecular identifiers, the study reports. TCRdb ran MiXCR on the PCR reads and lists one entry per CDR3 protein. The sample records over 100,000 distinct CDR3 sequences, approximately 6% being singletons. This specimen comes from a study of T-cell reconstitution after alpha-beta-depleted transplantation in children. Findings and caveats of the study: From surviving recipient T cells and thymic progenitors came the high day-60 TCRbeta diversity observed in some patients. Newly generated T cells supplied most T-cell counts and diversity one year post-transplant.

The CDR3 has 16 amino acids. CDR1 and CDR2 from the germline V gene are LGHNA and YNFKEQ. Between the trimmed V and J ends, which lost 0 bases and 7 bases, there was a span of 15 bases. The J gene is TRBJ1-4, the V gene TRBV4-2; a weak D match, TRBD1 (6 bases). This TCR was sampled from a female patient aged 2-15 years who had a stem cell transplant for Fanconi anemia, so the T cells may come from the graft donor. Sample: PBMCs, mostly from graft donor cells, taken 60 days after TCRalphabeta/CD19-depleted stem cell transplant. CDR3 protein: CASSQEDPDSTEKLFF. DNA for the CDR3: TGTGCCAGCAGCCAAGAGGACCCGGACAGTACTGAAAAACTGTTTTTT.